Sequencing of this T cell receptor beta chain was carried out in a study of identical twins. Unmatched junction bases numbered 12, after V lost 6 bases and J lost 7 bases. The CDR3 length is 17 residues. The germline CDR1 and CDR2 sequences are LGHDT and YNNKEL (reference sequence). Template switching added a universal primer site; cDNA carried unique molecular identifiers. In TCRdb, the 5' RACE reads were re-called with MiXCR into one record per CDR3 protein. The profile shows more than 600,000 distinct CDR3 sequences, 18% of them singletons. This sample was also put to use in a study of T cells expressing NK-cell markers.

The chain uses TRBV3-1 and TRBJ2-1, with TRBD2 matching 13 bases. The source is a woman aged 18-29 years in good health. Sample: PBMCs. Here the CDR3 DNA reads TGTGCCAGCAGTCATACTAGCGGGAGGGCCAACCGGAATGAGCAGTTCTTC. Amino acids: CASSHTSGRANRNEQFF.